The clone carrying this TCR beta chain appeared many times. No antigen is known for it. This sample stems from a study of CD8 T cells in ankylosing spondylitis. Whole-study findings and limits: A TCR beta motif of eight highly homologous variants appeared characteristic of ankylosing spondylitis blood. Clones linked to disease, bearing a CD8+ phenotype, were relatively rare in peripheral blood. Earlier authors reported some of these motif variants in reactive arthritis synovial fluid and blood. Disease-associated clones were reportedly significantly overrepresented in matched ankylosing spondylitis synovial fluid.

From germline, CDR1 is KGHDR and CDR2 SFDVKD. The CDR3 spans 15 residues. V was pared by 3 bases and J by 7 bases, with 17 bases between. A quantitative 5'-RACE method, one with molecular barcodes, was used to make TCR beta libraries. TCRdb independently ran MiXCR on the 5' RACE reads; one entry per CDR3 protein. The sample includes 700,000 to 1,000,000 distinct CDR3 sequences, approximately 10% seen only once; the top ten take around 0.51%. V usage is TRBV24-1 and J usage is TRBJ2-5, with D perhaps matching TRBD2 (6 bases). The origin of this receptor is a male donor with ankylosing spondylitis. The sequenced sample consisted of blood, either unsorted or a sorted T cell fraction (not recorded which). CDR3 DNA sequence: TGTGCCACCAGTGATCCGACTAGATCTGGGGGGACCCAGTACTTC. Its protein is CATSDPTRSGGTQYF.